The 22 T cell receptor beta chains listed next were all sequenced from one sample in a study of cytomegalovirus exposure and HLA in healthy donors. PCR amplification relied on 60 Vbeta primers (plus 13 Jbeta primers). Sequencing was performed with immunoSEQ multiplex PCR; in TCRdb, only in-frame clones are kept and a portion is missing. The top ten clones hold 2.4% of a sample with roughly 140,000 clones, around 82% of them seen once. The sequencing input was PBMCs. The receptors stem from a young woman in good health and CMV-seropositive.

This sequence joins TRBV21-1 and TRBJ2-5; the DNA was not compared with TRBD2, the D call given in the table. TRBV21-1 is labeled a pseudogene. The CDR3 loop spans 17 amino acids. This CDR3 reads CASSKERWLGPTETQYF. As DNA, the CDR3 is TGTGCCAGCAGCAAAGAGCGTTGGCTAGGCCCTACGGAGACCCAGTACTTC.

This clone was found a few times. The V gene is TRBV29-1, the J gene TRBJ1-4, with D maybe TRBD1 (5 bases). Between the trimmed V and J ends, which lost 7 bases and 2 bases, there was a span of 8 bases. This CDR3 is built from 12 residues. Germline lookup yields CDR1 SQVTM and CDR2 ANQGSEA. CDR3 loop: CSAGGTNEKLFF. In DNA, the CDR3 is TGCAGCGCGGGGGGGACTAATGAAAAACTGTTTTTT.

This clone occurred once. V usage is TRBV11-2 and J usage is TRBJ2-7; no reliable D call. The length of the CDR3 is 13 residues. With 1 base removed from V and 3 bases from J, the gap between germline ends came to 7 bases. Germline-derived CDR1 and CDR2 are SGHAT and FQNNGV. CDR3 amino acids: CASSLVNFYEQYF. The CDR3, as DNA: TGTGCCAGCAGCTTAGTAAACTTCTACGAGCAGTACTTC.

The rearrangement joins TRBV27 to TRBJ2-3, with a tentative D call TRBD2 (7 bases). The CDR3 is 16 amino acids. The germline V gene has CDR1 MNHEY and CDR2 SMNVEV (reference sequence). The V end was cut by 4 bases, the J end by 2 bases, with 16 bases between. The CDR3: CASSSYGGDNTDTQYF. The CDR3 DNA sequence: TGTGCCAGCAGTTCCTATGGGGGGGACAACACAGATACGCAGTATTTT.

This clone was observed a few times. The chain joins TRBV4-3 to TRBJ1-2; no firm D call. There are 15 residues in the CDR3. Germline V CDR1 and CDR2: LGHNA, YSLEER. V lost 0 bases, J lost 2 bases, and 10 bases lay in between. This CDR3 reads CASSQDRSLNYGYTF. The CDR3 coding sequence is TGCGCCAGCAGCCAAGATCGGTCTCTCAACTATGGCTACACCTTC.

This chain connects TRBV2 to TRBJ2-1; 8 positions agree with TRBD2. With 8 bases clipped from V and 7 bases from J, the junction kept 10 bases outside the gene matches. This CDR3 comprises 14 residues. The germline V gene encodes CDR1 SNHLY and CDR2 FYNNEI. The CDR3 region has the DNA TGTGCCAGCCAATTGCGGGGGGCGGCGAATGAGCAGTTCTTC. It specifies CASQLRGAANEQFF.

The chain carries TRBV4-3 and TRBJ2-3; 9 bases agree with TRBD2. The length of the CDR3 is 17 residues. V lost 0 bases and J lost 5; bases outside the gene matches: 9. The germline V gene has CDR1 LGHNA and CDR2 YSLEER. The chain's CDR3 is CASSQDQAGGLIDTQYF. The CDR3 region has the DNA TGCGCCAGCAGCCAAGATCAGGCGGGGGGGTTAATAGATACGCAGTATTTT.

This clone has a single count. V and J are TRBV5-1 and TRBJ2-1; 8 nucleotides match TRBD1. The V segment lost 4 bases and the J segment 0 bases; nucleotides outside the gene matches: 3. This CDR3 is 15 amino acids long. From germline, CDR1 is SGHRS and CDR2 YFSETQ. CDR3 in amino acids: CASSQTGGSYNEQFF. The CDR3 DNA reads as TGCGCCAGCAGCCAAACAGGGGGCTCCTACAATGAGCAGTTCTTC.

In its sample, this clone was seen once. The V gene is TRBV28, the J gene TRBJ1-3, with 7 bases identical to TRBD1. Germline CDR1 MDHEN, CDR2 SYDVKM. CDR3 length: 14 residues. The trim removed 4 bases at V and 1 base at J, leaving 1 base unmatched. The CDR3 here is CASSSGGSGNTIYF. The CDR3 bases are TGTGCCAGCAGTTCAGGGGGGTCTGGAAACACCATATATTTT.

CDR3 loop: CASSPPGGGHQPQHF. The CDR3 DNA is TGTGCCAGCTCACCACCGGGGGGGGGACATCAGCCCCAGCATTTT. The chain couples TRBV18 to TRBJ1-5; D is possibly TRBD1 (5 bases). From germline, CDR1 is KGHSH and CDR2 LQKENI. This CDR3 has 15 residues. Trimming cost V 0 bases and J 5 bases, with 11 bases left between them.

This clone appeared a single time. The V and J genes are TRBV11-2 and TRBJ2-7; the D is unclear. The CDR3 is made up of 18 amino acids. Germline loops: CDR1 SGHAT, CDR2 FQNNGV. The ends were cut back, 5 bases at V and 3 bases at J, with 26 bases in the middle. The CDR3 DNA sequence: TGTGCCAGCAGCCCCGCGCTTCGGTTGGCGAGGAACGACTACGAGCAGTACTTC. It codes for CASSPALRLARNDYEQYF.

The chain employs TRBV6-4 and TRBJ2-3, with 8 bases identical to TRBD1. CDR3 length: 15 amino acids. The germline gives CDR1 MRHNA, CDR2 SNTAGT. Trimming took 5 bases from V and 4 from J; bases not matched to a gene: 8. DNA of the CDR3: TGTGCCAGCAGTAGGGACAGGACGAGCGCAGATACGCAGTATTTT. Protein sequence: CASSRDRTSADTQYF.

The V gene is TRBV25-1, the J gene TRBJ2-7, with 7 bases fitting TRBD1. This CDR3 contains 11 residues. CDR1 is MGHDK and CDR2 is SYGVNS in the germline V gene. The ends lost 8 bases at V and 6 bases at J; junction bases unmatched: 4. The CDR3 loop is CASSRGLEQYF. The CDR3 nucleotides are TGTGCCAGCTCAAGGGGGCTCGAGCAGTACTTC.

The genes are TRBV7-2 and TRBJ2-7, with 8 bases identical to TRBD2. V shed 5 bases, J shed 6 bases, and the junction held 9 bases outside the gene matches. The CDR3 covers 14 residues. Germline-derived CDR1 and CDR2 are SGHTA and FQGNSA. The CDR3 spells CASSPRGGRAEQYF. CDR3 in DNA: TGTGCCAGCAGCCCTCGGGGGGGCCGAGCCGAGCAGTACTTC.

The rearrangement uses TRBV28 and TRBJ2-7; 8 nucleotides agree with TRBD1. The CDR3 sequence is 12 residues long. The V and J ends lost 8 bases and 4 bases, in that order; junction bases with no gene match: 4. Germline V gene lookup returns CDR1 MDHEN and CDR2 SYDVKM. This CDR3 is CASLDRVYEQYF. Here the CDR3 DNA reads TGTGCCAGCCTGGACAGGGTATACGAGCAGTACTTC.

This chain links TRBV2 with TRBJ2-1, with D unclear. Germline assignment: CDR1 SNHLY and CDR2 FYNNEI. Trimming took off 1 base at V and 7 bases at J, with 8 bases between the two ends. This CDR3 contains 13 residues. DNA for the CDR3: TGTGCCAGCAGTGAAGGACTCCTGAATGAGCAGTTCTTC. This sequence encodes CASSEGLLNEQFF.

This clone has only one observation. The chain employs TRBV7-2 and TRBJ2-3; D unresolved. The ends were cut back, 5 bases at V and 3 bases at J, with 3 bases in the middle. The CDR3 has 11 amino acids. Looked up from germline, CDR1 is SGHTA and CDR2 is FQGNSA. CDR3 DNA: TGTGCCAGCAGCCGGACAGATACGCAGTATTTT. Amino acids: CASSRTDTQYF. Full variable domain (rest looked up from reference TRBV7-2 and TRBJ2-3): GAGVSQSPSNKVTEKGKDVELRCDPISGHTALYWYRQSLGQGLEFLIYFQGNSAPDKSGLPSDRFSAERTGGSVSTLTIQRTQQEDSAVYLCASSRTDTQYFGPGTRLTVL.

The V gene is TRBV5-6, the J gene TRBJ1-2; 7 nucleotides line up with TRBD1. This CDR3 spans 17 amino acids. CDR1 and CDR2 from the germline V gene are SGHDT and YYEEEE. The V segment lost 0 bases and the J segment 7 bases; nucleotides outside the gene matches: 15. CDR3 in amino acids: CASSLDRGDSLVGGYTF. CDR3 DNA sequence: TGTGCCAGCAGCTTGGACAGGGGCGACTCCTTGGTCGGTGGCTACACCTTC.

CDR3 in amino acids: CASSQDETGGQPQHF. CDR3 in DNA: TGCGCCAGCAGCCAAGATGAGACGGGGGGCCAGCCCCAGCATTTT. The gene calls are TRBV4-3 and TRBJ1-5, with a tentative D call TRBD1 (6 bases). This CDR3 is built from 15 residues. Trimming cost V 0 bases and J 7 bases, with 13 bases left between them. CDR1 and CDR2 (germline): LGHNA, YSLEER.

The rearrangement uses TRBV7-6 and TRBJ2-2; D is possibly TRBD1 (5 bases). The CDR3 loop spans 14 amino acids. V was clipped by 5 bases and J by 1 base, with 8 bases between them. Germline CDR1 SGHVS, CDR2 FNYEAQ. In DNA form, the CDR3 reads TGTGCCAGCAGCAAGGACAAGAACACCGGGGAGCTGTTTTTT. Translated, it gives CASSKDKNTGELFF.

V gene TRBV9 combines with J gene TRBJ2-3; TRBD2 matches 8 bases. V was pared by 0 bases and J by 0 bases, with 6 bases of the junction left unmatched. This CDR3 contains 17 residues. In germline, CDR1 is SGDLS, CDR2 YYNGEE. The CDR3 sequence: CASSVEAGGSSTDTQYF. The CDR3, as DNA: TGTGCCAGCAGCGTAGAGGCGGGGGGATCTAGCACAGATACGCAGTATTTT.

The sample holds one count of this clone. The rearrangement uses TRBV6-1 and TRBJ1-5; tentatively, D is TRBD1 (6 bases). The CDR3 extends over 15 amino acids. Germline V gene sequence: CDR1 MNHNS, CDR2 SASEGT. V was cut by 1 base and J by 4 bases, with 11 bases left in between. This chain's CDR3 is CASSEGGRGNQPQHF. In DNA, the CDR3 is TGTGCCAGCAGTGAAGGGGGGAGGGGGAATCAGCCCCAGCATTTT.